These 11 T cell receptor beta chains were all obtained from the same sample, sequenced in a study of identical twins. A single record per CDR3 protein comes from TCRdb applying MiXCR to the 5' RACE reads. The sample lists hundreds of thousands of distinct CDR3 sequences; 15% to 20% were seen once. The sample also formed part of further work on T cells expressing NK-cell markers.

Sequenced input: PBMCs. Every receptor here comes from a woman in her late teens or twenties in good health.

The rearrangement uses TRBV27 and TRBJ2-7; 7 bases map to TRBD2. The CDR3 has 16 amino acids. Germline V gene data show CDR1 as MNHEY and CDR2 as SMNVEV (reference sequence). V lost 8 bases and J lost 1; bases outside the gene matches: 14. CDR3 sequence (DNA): TGTGCCAGCGTACGGACCGCGGGAGACCGATCCTACGAGCAGTACTTC. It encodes CASVRTAGDRSYEQYF.

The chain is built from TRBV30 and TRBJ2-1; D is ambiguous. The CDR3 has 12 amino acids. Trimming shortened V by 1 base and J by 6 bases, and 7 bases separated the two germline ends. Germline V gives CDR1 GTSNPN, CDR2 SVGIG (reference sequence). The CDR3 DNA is TGTGCCTGGAGTGACTCCAGCAATGAGCAGTTCTTC. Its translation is CAWSDSSNEQFF.

The CDR3 loop is CASSYSGQGNEQYF. The CDR3 DNA reads as TGTGCCAGCAGTTACTCCGGACAGGGGAACGAGCAGTACTTC. The V call is TRBV6-5, the J call TRBJ2-7; 9 bases map to TRBD1. Germline values: CDR1 MNHEY, CDR2 SVGAGI. V was pared by 0 bases and J by 5 bases, with 2 bases of the junction left unmatched. The CDR3 loop spans 14 amino acids.

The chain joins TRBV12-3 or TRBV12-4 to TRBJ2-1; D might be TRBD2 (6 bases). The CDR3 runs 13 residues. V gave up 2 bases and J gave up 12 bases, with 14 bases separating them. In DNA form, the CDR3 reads TGTGCCAGCAGTTTATCGGGGGACCGGGGGCAGTTCTTC. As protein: CASSLSGDRGQFF.

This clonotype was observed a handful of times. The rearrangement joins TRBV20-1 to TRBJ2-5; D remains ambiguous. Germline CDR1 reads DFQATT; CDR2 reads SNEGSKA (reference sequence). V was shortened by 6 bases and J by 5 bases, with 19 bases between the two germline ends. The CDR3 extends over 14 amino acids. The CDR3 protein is CSARPGSIRETQYF. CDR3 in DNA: TGCAGTGCCAGGCCGGGCTCCATTAGGGAGACCCAGTACTTC.

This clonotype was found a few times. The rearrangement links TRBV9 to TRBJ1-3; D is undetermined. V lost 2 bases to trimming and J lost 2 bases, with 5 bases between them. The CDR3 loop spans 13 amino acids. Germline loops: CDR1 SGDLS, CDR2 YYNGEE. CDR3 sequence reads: CASSVNAGNTIYF. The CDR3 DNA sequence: TGTGCCAGCAGCGTCAACGCTGGAAACACCATATATTTT.

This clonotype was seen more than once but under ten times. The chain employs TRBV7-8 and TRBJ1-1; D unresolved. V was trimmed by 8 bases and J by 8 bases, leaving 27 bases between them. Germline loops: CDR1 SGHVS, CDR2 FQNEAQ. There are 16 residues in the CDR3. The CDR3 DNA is TGTGCCAGCTCGCGCGACACTCGAGCTGAGAGGGCCGAAGCTTTCTTT. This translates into CASSRDTRAERAEAFF.

The CDR3 loop is CRATSGASPYEQYF. As DNA, the CDR3 is TGCAGGGCGACTAGCGGGGCTTCTCCCTACGAGCAGTACTTC. The chain uses TRBV20-1 and TRBJ2-7; 11 bases line up with TRBD2. CDR1 is DFQATT, CDR2 SNEGSKA, per germline (reference sequence). The CDR3 consists of 14 residues.

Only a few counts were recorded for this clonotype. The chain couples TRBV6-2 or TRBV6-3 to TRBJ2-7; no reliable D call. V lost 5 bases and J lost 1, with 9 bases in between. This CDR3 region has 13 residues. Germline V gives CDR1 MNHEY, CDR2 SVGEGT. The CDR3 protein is CASSTDPSYEQYF. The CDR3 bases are TGTGCCAGCAGTACTGACCCTTCCTACGAGCAGTACTTC.

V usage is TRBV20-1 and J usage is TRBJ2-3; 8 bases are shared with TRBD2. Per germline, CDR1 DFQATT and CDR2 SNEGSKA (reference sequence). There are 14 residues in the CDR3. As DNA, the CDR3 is TGCAGCCCGGGGGGGGCGGGGGGCACAGATACGCAGTATTTT. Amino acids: CSPGGAGGTDTQYF.

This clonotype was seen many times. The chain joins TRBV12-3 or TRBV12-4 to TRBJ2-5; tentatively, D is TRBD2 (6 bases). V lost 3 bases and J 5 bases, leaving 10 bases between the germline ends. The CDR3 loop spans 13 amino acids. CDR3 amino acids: CASSFLAGETQYF. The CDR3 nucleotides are TGTGCCAGCAGTTTTTTGGCGGGGGAGACCCAGTACTTC.